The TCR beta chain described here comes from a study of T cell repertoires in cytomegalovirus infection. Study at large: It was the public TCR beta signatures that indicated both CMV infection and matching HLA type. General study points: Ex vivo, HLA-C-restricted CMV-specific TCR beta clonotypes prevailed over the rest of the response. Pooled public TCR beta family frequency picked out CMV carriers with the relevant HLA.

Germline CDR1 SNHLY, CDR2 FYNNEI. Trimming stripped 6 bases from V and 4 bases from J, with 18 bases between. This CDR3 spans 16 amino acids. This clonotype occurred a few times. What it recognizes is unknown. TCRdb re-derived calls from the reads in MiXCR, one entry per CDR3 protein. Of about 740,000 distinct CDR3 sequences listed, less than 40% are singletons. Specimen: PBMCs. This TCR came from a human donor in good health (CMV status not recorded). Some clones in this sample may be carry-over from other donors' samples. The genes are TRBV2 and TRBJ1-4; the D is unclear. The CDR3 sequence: CASRDPIAALNEKLFF. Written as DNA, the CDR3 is TGTGCCAGCAGGGACCCGATAGCAGCTCTTAATGAAAAACTGTTTTTT. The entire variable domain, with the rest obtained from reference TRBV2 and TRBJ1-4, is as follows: EPEVTQTPSHQVTQMGQEVILRCVPISNHLYFYWYRQILGQKVEFLVSFYNNEISEKSEIFDDQFSVERPDGSNFTLKIRSTKLEDSAMYFCASRDPIAALNEKLFFGSGTQLSVL.